This section outlines one T cell receptor beta chain sequence together with its context. The antigen is unknown. Germline CDR1 reads SGHNT; CDR2 reads YYREEE (reference sequence). The CDR3 extends over 15 amino acids. V shed 2 bases and J 8 bases; nucleotides not matched to a gene: 9. This record comes from a study of T cell repertoires in cytomegalovirus infection. Study details: TCR beta signatures that were public indicated CMV infection and matching HLA type. Study conclusions and caveats: Summed frequency of public TCR beta families distinguished CMV carriers with the relevant HLA.

MiXCR was run by TCRdb on the reads, yielding one entry per CDR3 protein. Among around 85,000 distinct CDR3 sequences listed, about 44% were seen once. The origin of this receptor is a human donor in good health (CMV status not recorded). Some clones in this sample may be carry-over from other donors' samples. Material: CD8+ T cells from cultured PBMCs, obtained from culture after CMV antigen stimulation. The genes are TRBV5-4 and TRBJ2-1; TRBD2 aligns across 8 bases. The CDR3 bases are TGTGCCAGCAGCTTAAGCGGGGGAGCCGTGGATGAGCAGTTCTTC. Amino acid sequence: CASSLSGGAVDEQFF.